Following are 2 T cell receptor beta chains from one sample sequenced in a study of T cell responses to AZD1222 COVID-19 vaccine. The method was immunoSEQ multiplex PCR; TCRdb's version includes in-frame clones alone and lacks a portion of them. The table lists approximately 110,000 clones, more than 85% of them singletons. Specimen: peripheral blood, collected on day 0 of AZD1222 vaccination. The receptor set was obtained from an adult in good health.

This chain connects TRBV29-1 to TRBJ2-7; weak D call: TRBD2 (7 bases). Trimming pared 7 bases from V and 6 bases from J, leaving 19 bases between. Germline loops: CDR1 SQVTM, CDR2 ANQGSEA. This CDR3 contains 13 residues. The CDR3 loop reads CSGKKGGAAEQYF. The CDR3 DNA reads as TGCAGCGGGAAAAAGGGGGGGGCGGCCGAGCAGTACTTC.

This rearrangement joins TRBV4-2 to TRBJ2-1, with TRBD1 matching 8 bases. This CDR3 region has 16 residues. The germline CDR1 and CDR2 sequences are LGHNA and YNFKEQ. With 3 bases clipped from V and 3 bases from J, the junction kept 7 bases outside the gene matches. CDR3 residues: CASSQEGQELYNEQFF. The CDR3, as DNA: TGTGCCAGCAGCCAGGAGGGACAGGAACTCTACAATGAGCAGTTCTTC.